Listed below are T cell receptor beta chains from one sample, sequenced in a study of blood T cell repertoires in COVID-19. The table came from immunoSEQ multiplex PCR; TCRdb's copy has only in-frame clones and leaves some out. The data show a few hundred thousand clones, around 89% seen once. The sample consisted of PBMCs or T cells enriched from blood (not recorded which). The receptors stem from a woman aged 25 to 39 who had recovered from COVID-19. CDR3s include the opening cysteine and the closing phenylalanine or tryptophan. The D gene is left open where the match is weak. Clone size is not always given. Where it is, it says once, few, many or a class for expanded clones.

d_gene | j_gene | v_gene | abundance | CDR3nt | CDR3aa
NA | TRBJ2-2 | TRBV11-3 | many | TGTGCCAGCAGCCCCACAGGCTGGGCGGAGAACACCGGGGAGCTGTTTTTT | CASSPTGWAENTGELFF
NA | TRBJ2-7 | TRBV5-1 | NA | TGCGCCAGCAGCGAGAGGGGGGACAGGCTTCCACCACTAGCGAGCGAGCAGTACTTC | CASSERGDRLPPLASEQYF
NA | TRBJ1-2 | TRBV13 | NA | TGTGCCAGCAGCTTACAGCGGGGCCCCTATGGCTACACCTTC | CASSLQRGPYGYTF
NA | TRBJ2-7 | TRBV27 | few | TGTGCCAGCAGTTTTGCTAGTTCCGTGAGGGAGCAGTACTTC | CASSFASSVREQYF
TRBD1 | TRBJ2-2 | TRBV18 | NA | TGTGCCAGCTCACCGTCGACAGGGTTTACCACCGGGGAGCTGTTTTTT | CASSPSTGFTTGELFF
NA | TRBJ1-1 | TRBV30 | NA | TGTGCCTGGGACCAGGGTCCACTGAACACTGAAGCTTTCTTT | CAWDQGPLNTEAFF
TRBD1 | TRBJ1-2 | TRBV7-3 | NA | TGTGCCAGCAGCTCGGCCACAGGGGTAGACGGCCATGGCTACACCTTC | CASSSATGVDGHGYTF
TRBD2 | TRBJ2-5 | TRBV6-1 | NA | TGTGCCAGCAGTGAAGCGCTTCTGGGGGGGAGTGGGGAGACCCAGTACTTC | CASSEALLGGSGETQYF
NA | TRBJ2-1 | TRBV10-2 | NA | TGCGCCACCTCGGACAGCAGCTCCTACAATGAGCAGTTCTTC | CATSDSSSYNEQFF
NA | TRBJ2-1 | TRBV7-3 | NA | TGTGCCAGCAGCCCAAGCCTTTCTAATGTCCTACTCAATGAGCAGTTCTTC | CASSPSLSNVLLNEQFF
NA | TRBJ1-2 | TRBV4-3 | NA | TGCGCCAGCAGCCAAGAATCCAGAAACTATGGCTACACCTTC | CASSQESRNYGYTF
TRBD1 | TRBJ2-1 | TRBV5-5 | NA | TGTGCCAGCAGCCCGGCGACAGGGTACAATGAGCAGTTCTTC | CASSPATGYNEQFF
NA | TRBJ2-5 | TRBV11-2 | NA | TGTGCCAGCACCTCAAACCGGGGTAGTAGAGAGACCCAGTACTTC | CASTSNRGSRETQYF
TRBD2 | TRBJ2-1 | TRBV19 | NA | TGTGCCAGTAGTATCTCGGCTAGCGGGAGGGCCCATGAGCAGTTCTTC | CASSISASGRAHEQFF
NA | TRBJ1-2 | TRBV6-6 | NA | TGTGCCAGCAGTTACTCGGGCGGGGAAGGAGGCGGCTACACCTTC | CASSYSGGEGGGYTF
TRBD2 | TRBJ2-2 | TRBV7-3 | NA | TGTGCCAGCAGCCCCCACCCCCCCTTTTGGAGCGGGAGTACGCCCGGGGAGCTGTTTTTT | CASSPHPPFWSGSTPGELFF
TRBD2 | TRBJ2-3 | TRBV20-1 | NA | TGCAGTGCTAGTTTGATGACAGCGGGAGCGGATACGCAGTATTTT | CSASLMTAGADTQYF
NA | TRBJ2-7 | TRBV4-1 | NA | TGCGCCAGCAGCCAGAACCGGGACAAAGAATACGAGCAGTACTTC | CASSQNRDKEYEQYF
TRBD1 | TRBJ2-7 | TRBV27 | NA | TGTGCCAGCGGGGACAGGAACTCCTACGAGCAGTACTTC | CASGDRNSYEQYF
NA | TRBJ1-1 | TRBV7-9 | NA | TGTGCCAGCAGCTTAGTAGGCAGGGAGAACACTGAAGCTTTCTTT | CASSLVGRENTEAFF
NA | TRBJ2-7 | TRBV3-1/TRBV3-2 | NA | TGTGCCAGCAGCCAAGTCAGTTACGAGCAGTACTTC | CASSQVSYEQYF
NA | TRBJ1-3 | TRBV7-9 | NA | TGTGCCACACTACAGGGTAACTCTGGAAACACCATATATTTT | CATLQGNSGNTIYF
NA | TRBJ1-2 | TRBV18 | once | TGTGCCAGCTCACCAACGCGAGGTATCCCTAACTATGGCTACACCTTC | CASSPTRGIPNYGYTF
NA | TRBJ1-2 | TRBV29-1 | once | TGCAGCGCAGGGACTAAAGAGGGCTACACCTTC | CSAGTKEGYTF
NA | TRBJ2-6 | TRBV28 | NA | TGTGCCAGCAGCAACAGGGTTGGGGCCAACGTCCTGACTTTC | CASSNRVGANVLTF
TRBD2 | TRBJ2-5 | TRBV7-9 | NA | TGTGCCAGCAGCTTCCTGGCGGGAGTTGAGACCCAGTACTTC | CASSFLAGVETQYF
NA | TRBJ1-2 | TRBV28 | NA | TGTGCCAGCAGTTTACCGGGGGTTGGCTACACCTTC | CASSLPGVGYTF
TRBD1 | TRBJ1-3 | TRBV28 | NA | TGTGCCAGCAGTTTAGTCCGGGACAGGAGCCTAAACACCATATATTTT | CASSLVRDRSLNTIYF
TRBD2 | TRBJ2-7 | TRBV7-2 | NA | TGTGCCAGCACCTCGGGGGGTTTACAGCAGTACTTC | CASTSGGLQQYF
NA | TRBJ2-2 | TRBV30 | few | TGTGCCTGGAACGCAGGGAGGCGCGGGGAGCTGTTTTTT | CAWNAGRRGELFF
NA | TRBJ2-7 | TRBV6-1 | NA | TGTGCCAGCAGTGAAATGACTTCCGAGCAGTACTTC | CASSEMTSEQYF
TRBD1 | TRBJ2-5 | TRBV18 | NA | TGTGCCAGCTCACCCAGGACAGGGAAGGAGACCCAGTACTTC | CASSPRTGKETQYF